One sample yielded the 27 T cell receptor beta chains listed below, sequenced in a study of breast tumors, draining lymph nodes, adjacent tissues. TCRdb independently ran MiXCR on the multiplex PCR reads; one entry per CDR3 protein. This table has 180,000 or so distinct CDR3 sequences, about 30% appearing once. Axillary draining lymph nodes of breast cancer patients supplied the node samples. Sequenced sample: axillary lymph node tissue. The receptors were sampled from a female donor with breast cancer. Some clones in this sample may be carry-over from other donors' samples.

Many counts were recorded for this clonotype. The genes are TRBV6-5 and TRBJ1-2, with TRBD1 identical over 9 bases. The germline V gene encodes CDR1 MNHEY and CDR2 SVGAGI. The CDR3 loop spans 16 amino acids. With V trimmed by 6 bases and J by 6 bases, 14 bases remained unmatched. CDR3 nucleotides: TGTGCCAGCAGCAGGGACAGGGCCCCGGGGGTTCATGGCTACACCTTC. Protein: CASSRDRAPGVHGYTF.

Details on this clonotype: A read error may be the cause here, since a much bigger clone is one base away. V gene TRBV6-5 combines with J gene TRBJ2-1; possible D gene TRBD1, 5 bases. The germline CDR1 and CDR2 sequences are MNHEY and SVGAGI. The CDR3 extends over 15 amino acids. The V gene lost 7 bases and the J gene lost 4 bases, with 17 bases spanning the gap. As DNA, the CDR3 is TGTGCCAGCACCCAACCCCAGGGTCCTTACAATGAGCAGTTCTTC. This codes for CASTQPQGPYNEQFF.

As for this clonotype: Mismatch with germline at one junction end may stem from a read error. The rearrangement links TRBV20-1 to TRBJ2-1; TRBD2 agrees at 8 bases. The CDR3 runs to 16 residues. Germline CDR1 is DFQATT and CDR2 is SNEGSKA (reference sequence). This CDR3 reads CSARVTSGVSYNEQSF. The DNA for the CDR3 is TGCAGTGCTAGAGTCACTAGCGGAGTCTCCTACAATGAGCAGTCCTTC.

This clonotype came up many times. The chain joins TRBV15 to TRBJ2-1, with 14 nucleotides matching TRBD2. Germline V gene lookup returns CDR1 LNHNV and CDR2 YYDKDF (reference sequence). CDR3 length: 16 residues. The ends lost 7 bases at V and 7 bases at J; junction bases unmatched: 9. In DNA form, the CDR3 reads TGTGCCACCAATCGGAAAGGGACTAGCGGGAGTAATGAGCAGTTCTTC. This codes for CATNRKGTSGSNEQFF.

This clonotype occurred many times. The J gene is TRBJ2-7, the V gene TRBV6-1, with 12 bases lining up with TRBD1. Germline CDR1 reads MNHNS; CDR2 reads SASEGT. Germline trimming cut 4 bases from V and 6 bases from J; bases unmatched to any gene: 4. This CDR3 has 14 residues. CDR3 residues: CASSVRDRGLEQYF. CDR3 nucleotide sequence: TGTGCCAGCAGTGTAAGGGACAGGGGGCTCGAGCAGTACTTC.

In this sample, this clonotype turned up a few times. CDR3 DNA: TGTGCCAGTAGTCGGGACAGGGATTTGAACACTGAAGCTTTCTTT. Its translation is CASSRDRDLNTEAFF. This sequence joins TRBV19 and TRBJ1-1, with 9 bases lining up with TRBD1. The V gene's germline CDR1 is LNHDA and CDR2 SQIVND (reference sequence). There are 15 residues in the CDR3. V lost 5 bases to trimming and J lost 0 bases; unmatched junction nucleotides: 4.

There are many counts of this clonotype. The chain combines TRBV5-1 with TRBJ2-3; TRBD2 matches 10 bases. CDR3 length: 16 residues. Germline CDR1 SGHRS, CDR2 YFSETQ. V gave up 3 bases and J gave up 3 bases; unmatched junction bases: 7. CDR3 nucleotide sequence: TGCGCCAGCAGCTCCGGGACTAGCGTACAAACAGATACGCAGTATTTT. Encoded protein: CASSSGTSVQTDTQYF.

This rearrangement joins TRBV28 to TRBJ1-2; unclear D gene. There are 13 residues in the CDR3. The germline V gene has CDR1 MDHEN and CDR2 SYDVKM. Trimming removed 8 bases at V and 4 bases at J, with 14 bases between. The CDR3 coding sequence is TGTGCCAGCGGATCCCCGGTGCTCTATGGCTACACCTTC. As protein: CASGSPVLYGYTF.

In the case of this clonotype: Mismatch with germline at one junction end may stem from a read error. J is TRBJ2-1 and V is TRBV20-1; possible D gene TRBD2, 6 bases. This CDR3 contains 13 residues. The germline V gene encodes CDR1 DFQATT and CDR2 SNEGSKA (reference sequence). CDR3 bases: TGCAGTGCTAGCCGGGGGAGTTTCGGGGAGCTGTTCTTC. As protein: CSASRGSFGELFF.

This clonotype was recorded at least ten times. This CDR3 reads CATSDHGLASHEQFF. CDR3 in DNA: TGTGCCACCAGTGATCATGGCCTAGCGTCCCATGAGCAGTTCTTC. The chain recombines TRBV24-1 with TRBJ2-1; D might be TRBD2 (6 bases). The CDR3 runs 15 residues. The V end lost 3 bases, the J end lost 8 bases, and 16 bases lay between the germline ends. Per the germline V gene, CDR1 is KGHDR and CDR2 is SFDVKD.

The chain carries TRBV12-1 and TRBJ2-1; the listed D gene, TRBD2, was not tested against the DNA. TRBV12-1 is a pseudogene locus. The CDR3 covers 15 residues. The CDR3 region has the DNA TGTGCCAGCGCTCAACTAGCGGGATTCGGCAATGAGCAGTTCTTC. The encoded protein is CASAQLAGFGNEQFF.

In its sample, this clonotype was seen many times. The CDR3 bases are TGTGCCTGGAGTTTTGGCAGGAGCTCCTACAATGAGCAGTTCTTC. Protein: CAWSFGRSSYNEQFF. The chain recombines TRBV30 with TRBJ2-1; D gene uncertain. Trimming shortened V by 2 bases and J by 0 bases, and 11 bases separated the two germline ends. The CDR3 runs 15 residues. Germline V lookup: CDR1 GTSNPN, CDR2 SVGIG (reference sequence).

Many counts were recorded for this clonotype. The chain is built from TRBV20-1 and TRBJ1-5, with a tentative D call TRBD1 (5 bases). V shed 5 bases and J shed 7 bases, with 18 bases lying between them. In germline, CDR1 is DFQATT, CDR2 SNEGSKA (reference sequence). The CDR3 totals 14 residues. CDR3 sequence: CSARTPDMRQPQHF. DNA of the CDR3: TGCAGTGCTCGAACCCCGGACATGAGGCAGCCCCAGCATTTT.

At least ten counts were recorded for this clonotype. The chain carries TRBV5-6 and TRBJ2-1; TRBD1 matches at 8 bases. The length of the CDR3 is 14 residues. CDR1 is SGHDT, CDR2 YYEEEE, per germline. V dropped 4 bases and J dropped 9; count of bases not matched to a gene: 9. The CDR3 here is CASSDRQGAGEQFF. CDR3 in DNA: TGTGCCAGCAGCGACCGTCAGGGGGCAGGTGAGCAGTTCTTC.

This clonotype showed up many times. The genes are TRBV18 and TRBJ2-1; D gene unclear. The CDR3 totals 15 residues. Between the trimmed V and J ends, which lost 2 bases and 5 bases, there was a span of 13 bases. CDR1 KGHSH and CDR2 LQKENI come from the germline V gene. The CDR3 DNA reads TGTGCCAGCTCACCAGTTGAGTGGAACAACAATGAGCAGTTCTTC. It specifies CASSPVEWNNNEQFF.

This chain joins TRBV12-3 or TRBV12-4 and TRBJ2-5, with TRBD2 matching over 8 bases. V shed 3 bases, J shed 5 bases, and the junction held 5 bases outside the gene matches. The length of the CDR3 is 14 residues. The CDR3 bases are TGTGCCAGCAGTTTCGCGGGGGGCCCCGAGACCCAGTACTTC. Translating gives CASSFAGGPETQYF.

This clonotype was seen repeatedly, ten times or more. The chain links TRBV19 to TRBJ1-5, with a weak D call TRBD1 (5 bases). The CDR3 spans 12 residues. The V end was cut by 5 bases, the J end by 10 bases, with 12 bases between. Germline V gene sequence: CDR1 LNHDA, CDR2 SQIVND (reference sequence). The CDR3 loop reads CASSPLGDPQHF. The CDR3 nucleotides are TGTGCCAGTAGTCCCCTCGGGGACCCCCAGCATTTT.

This clonotype occurred many times. CDR3 nucleotides: TGCGCCAGCAGCTTGGATGGACTAGCCACAGATACGCAGTATTTT. Residues: CASSLDGLATDTQYF. The chain joins TRBV5-1 to TRBJ2-3, with TRBD2 identical over 8 bases. The CDR3 is 15 residues long. CDR1 SGHRS and CDR2 YFSETQ come from the germline V gene. The trim removed 0 bases at V and 2 bases at J, leaving 2 bases unmatched.

Notes on this clonotype: This sequence may be a read error, since a much larger clone differs from it by one base. This chain connects TRBV28 to TRBJ2-5; 9 positions agree with TRBD2. The CDR3 loop spans 15 amino acids. Losses at the gene ends were 3 bases for V and 4 bases for J; bases not matched to a gene: 6. Germline assignment: CDR1 MDHEN and CDR2 SYDVKM. The CDR3 coding sequence is TGTGCCAGCAGTTTGTCCAGCGGGAGGCCAGAGACCCAGTACTTC. Translation: CASSLSSGRPETQYF.

V is TRBV7-9 and J is TRBJ2-1; TRBD2 aligns across 8 bases. The CDR3 is 13 amino acids. Trimming removed 3 bases from V and 7 bases from J; junction bases left unmatched: 2. Germline V gene lookup returns CDR1 SEHNR and CDR2 FQNEAQ (reference sequence). The CDR3 DNA reads as TGTGCCAGCAGCTTTCCGGGGGGGAATGAGCAGTTCTTC. It codes for CASSFPGGNEQFF.

This clonotype was seen repeatedly, ten times or more. The chain uses TRBV9 and TRBJ1-6; D perhaps matches TRBD1 (5 bases). Trimming left V 4 bases short and J 7 bases short, with 12 bases between. This CDR3 contains 14 residues. Germline loops: CDR1 SGDLS, CDR2 YYNGEE. The CDR3 region has the DNA TGTGCCAGCAGCCCCCGAGGGGCAAATTCACCCCTCCACTTT. Its protein is CASSPRGANSPLHF.

This clonotype has a handful of counts. This may arise from a read error, as a much more abundant clone is one base away. This chain links TRBV6-5 with TRBJ2-2; tentative D call: TRBD1 (5 bases). The CDR3 is 14 amino acids. The germline CDR1 and CDR2 sequences are MNHEY and SVGAGI. Trimming took 6 bases from V and 3 from J, leaving 11 bases between them. The CDR3, as DNA: TGTGCCAGCAGGACTGACAGTCACACCGGGGAGCTGTTTTTT. Its protein product is CASRTDSHTGELFF.

This clonotype was counted a few times. Just one base apart from a much larger clone, this may be a read error. The chain employs TRBV20-1 and TRBJ2-1; possibly TRBD2 for D (5 bases). The CDR3 covers 14 residues. Germline CDR1 is DFQATT and CDR2 is SNEGSKA (reference sequence). The chain's CDR3 is CSASRGSSYTEQFF. The CDR3, as DNA: TGCAGTGCTAGTAGAGGGAGCTCCTACACTGAGCAGTTCTTC.

The genes are TRBV25-1 and TRBJ2-1; D not resolved. V dropped 4 bases and J dropped 10 bases, with 11 bases sitting between them. This CDR3 has 12 residues. From germline, CDR1 is MGHDK and CDR2 SYGVNS. DNA for the CDR3: TGTGCCAGCAGTGGTTCAGGTCGCGAGCAGTTCTTC. Its protein product is CASSGSGREQFF.

This clonotype showed up many times. This chain links TRBV5-6 with TRBJ2-5; D is unclear. CDR1 SGHDT and CDR2 YYEEEE come from the germline V gene. There are 13 residues in the CDR3. Trimming removed 4 bases at V and 2 bases at J, with 9 bases between. The CDR3 loop reads CASSAGIQETQYF. In nucleotides, the CDR3 is TGTGCCAGCAGCGCCGGAATACAAGAGACCCAGTACTTC.

About this clonotype itself: Relative to the germline gene, one junction end is altered; a read error may explain this. DNA for the CDR3: TGTGCCAGCAGCCCCGGACAGGGAGATGCGCAGTATTTT. This translates into CASSPGQGDAQYF. The chain combines TRBV9 with TRBJ2-3, with 8 bases fitting TRBD1. The CDR3 is 13 residues long. CDR1 is SGDLS, CDR2 YYNGEE, per germline.

CDR3 loop: CASSATQRELHNEQFF. The CDR3 DNA reads TGCGCCAGCAGTGCTACCCAGAGGGAACTTCACAATGAGCAGTTCTTC. The rearrangement links TRBV10-2 to TRBJ2-1; D might be TRBD2 (5 bases). Trimming pared 4 bases from V and 5 bases from J, leaving 18 bases between. Germline V gives CDR1 WSHSY, CDR2 SAAADI. The CDR3 sequence is 16 residues long.